This T cell receptor beta chain was recovered during a study of T-cell memory formation after mild COVID-19. MiXCR, applied by TCRdb to the 5' RACE reads, yields one record per CDR3 protein. The sample lists around 370,000 distinct CDR3 sequences; around 21% were seen once. The CDR3 is 13 residues long. Per germline, CDR1 SGHVS and CDR2 FNYEAQ. Trimming took 5 bases from V and 4 from J, leaving 12 bases between them. Sequencing was performed on PBMCs or a T cell subset sorted from them (not recorded which). The clonotype comes from an adult woman who had mild COVID-19 (a few samples of this study predate the infection). Cell type and time point are not known. The chain employs TRBV7-6 and TRBJ2-7; weak D call: TRBD2 (6 bases). The CDR3 here is CASSHGGKYEQYF. The CDR3, as DNA: TGTGCCAGCAGCCACGGAGGGAAGTACGAGCAGTACTTC.